This TCR beta chain was documented in a study of beta chain features in type 1 diabetes. Overall study results and limits: Type 1 diabetes patients had fewer VDJ junction insertions and more deletions.

The CDR3 contains 12 residues. J lost 15 bases, V lost 4 bases, and 9 bases had no gene match. The authors sorted CD4+ naive, central memory, regulatory and stem cell-like memory cells via CD45RO/CCR7/CD25/CD127/CD95/CD27. Expressed TCRB transcripts were sequenced because the entire RNA isolate underwent reverse transcription. This table comes from immunoSEQ multiplex PCR, and its TCRdb copy is limited to in-frame clones, with some not included. The sample has more than 130,000 clones; 6.9% are singletons. This clone was seen many times. Antigen: not known. The origin of this receptor is a woman in her twenties or thirties in good health. The genes are TRBV23-1 and TRBJ2-4, with 7 bases aligning to TRBD1. TRBV23-1 is flagged as an ORF with uncertain function. The sequenced sample was central memory CD4+ T cells from blood. The CDR3 protein is CASSPKDRLLYF. CDR3 nucleotide sequence: TGCGCCAGCAGTCCGAAGGACAGGCTCCTGTACTTC.